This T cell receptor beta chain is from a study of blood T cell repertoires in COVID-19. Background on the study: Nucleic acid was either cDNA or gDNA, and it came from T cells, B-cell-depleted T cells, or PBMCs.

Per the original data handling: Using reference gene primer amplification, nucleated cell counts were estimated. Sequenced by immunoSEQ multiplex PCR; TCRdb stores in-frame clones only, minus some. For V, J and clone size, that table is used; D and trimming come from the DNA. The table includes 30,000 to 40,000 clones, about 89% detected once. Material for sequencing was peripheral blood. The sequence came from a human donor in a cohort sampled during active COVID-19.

The CDR3 spells CASSSLAGKETQYF. DNA for the CDR3: TGTGCCAGCAGTTCCCTAGCGGGGAAGGAGACCCAGTACTTC. V gene TRBV28 combines with J gene TRBJ2-5, with 9 positions matching TRBD2. This CDR3 comprises 14 residues. After removal of 4 bases from V and 5 bases from J, the junction contained 5 bases not matched to a gene. Germline V lookup: CDR1 MDHEN, CDR2 SYDVKM.